The rows below give T cell receptor beta chains drawn from one sample of a study of blood T cell repertoires in COVID-19. Libraries were prepared by immunoSEQ multiplex PCR; TCRdb keeps only in-frame clonotypes and omits some of them. The sample contains around 200,000 clones, approximately 80% of which appear only once. Sequencing was done on a sample of PBMCs or T cells enriched from blood (not recorded which). All receptors derive from a woman aged 40 to 49 with acute COVID-19. CDR3s include the opening cysteine and the closing phenylalanine or tryptophan. Clone size, where shown, is once, few, many, or a class for clones that have expanded.

size	V	J	CDR3
few	TRBV10-1	TRBJ2-3	CASSGTAGLDTQYF
-	TRBV28	TRBJ1-5	CATEDRGRDQPQHF
-	TRBV7-2	TRBJ2-2	CASSLAFGLGVTGELFF
-	TRBV4-2	TRBJ2-3	CASSQTTSGGVDTQYF
few	TRBV30	TRBJ2-1	CAWSGAGSPSYNEQFF
few	TRBV11-2	TRBJ1-2	CATLNTYYGYTF
once	TRBV19	TRBJ2-3	CASSETGIMDTQYF
-	TRBV15	TRBJ1-4	CATSSRAREKLFF
-	TRBV14	TRBJ2-3	CASSQEHRGIDTQYF
-	TRBV6-1	TRBJ1-3	CASSEAPGITGNTIYF
-	TRBV12-3/TRBV12-4	TRBJ1-3	CASSGTGNTIYF
-	TRBV13	TRBJ1-2	CASSNRGDFYGYTF
many	TRBV29-1	TRBJ1-1	CSVRISGGWNTEAFF
-	TRBV28	TRBJ1-2	CASSLEARGSYTF
-	TRBV19	TRBJ2-1	CASRRRDEQFF
-	TRBV6-2/TRBV6-3	TRBJ2-5	CASSYGSWSQETQYF
-	TRBV29-1	TRBJ1-2	CSVQDRGSGGYTF
-	TRBV18	TRBJ2-7	CASSPKTSGSGNEQYF
-	TRBV7-2	TRBJ1-5	CASSPNVLQGAQPQHF
-	TRBV24-1	TRBJ2-7	CATSDHDRVYEQYF
-	TRBV28	TRBJ2-6	CASALSPGANVLTF
-	TRBV9	TRBJ1-2	CASRDGNGYTF
-	TRBV14	TRBJ1-1	CASSQLPLRGAEAFF
-	TRBV5-4	TRBJ1-6	CASSSDRAASPLHF
-	TRBV24-1	TRBJ2-5	CATGKTGEETQYF
-	TRBV29-1	TRBJ2-2	CSAGRETNTGELFF
once	TRBV9	TRBJ2-2	CASSERDTGELFF
-	TRBV11-1	TRBJ2-7	CASSFVGLEQYF
-	TRBV6-5	TRBJ1-1	CATRTGRVGTEAFF
-	TRBV5-5	TRBJ1-1	CASSRGGTTNTEAFF
-	TRBV7-6	TRBJ2-2	CASSGLAVNTGELFF
once	TRBV5-6	TRBJ1-5	CASSFQGRDQPQHF
-	TRBV7-2	TRBJ1-2	CASSPMWGGEGRWF
-	TRBV6-5	TRBJ1-4	CASSSTGVGEKLFF
-	TRBV12-5	TRBJ2-5	CASGLSPKETQYF
-	TRBV11-2	TRBJ1-2	CASRPVIRFDYTF
-	TRBV28	TRBJ2-7	CASSLRWEQYF
-	TRBV6-5	TRBJ1-1	CASSYEAGMSTEAFF
-	TRBV24-1	TRBJ2-3	CATSDSTGGSGRTQYF
-	TRBV30	TRBJ2-3	CAWNKPGQESTDTQYF
-	TRBV29-1	TRBJ2-5	CSVEGGQGQETQYF
once	TRBV30	TRBJ2-1	CAWSGSTGLGNEQFF
-	TRBV3-1/TRBV3-2	TRBJ2-1	CASSQSTSGRGNEQFF
-	TRBV5-1	TRBJ2-7	CASSLDGSSSYEQYF
-	TRBV6-5	TRBJ1-5	CASKGTGSQPQHF
few	TRBV7-3	TRBJ1-5	CASSPTGGNQPQHF
-	TRBV12-5	TRBJ2-3	CASGLMDRGVQDTQYF
-	TRBV6-5	TRBJ1-2	CASSLLRDSGRTF
-	TRBV13	TRBJ2-3	CASSPDGDTDTQYF
-	TRBV18	TRBJ1-1	CASSPFTDSPNTEAFF